This TCR beta chain was obtained from a study of blood T cell repertoires in COVID-19. Overall study: Some COVID-19 samples were acute and others convalescent; all came from the United States, Italy and Spain. T cells, B-cell-depleted T cells, or PBMCs supplied cDNA or gDNA.

In germline, CDR1 is DFQATT, CDR2 SNEGSKA (reference sequence). The CDR3 is 11 residues long. V gave up 4 bases and J gave up 5 bases, with 7 bases separating them. Authors' analysis steps: Researchers report that nucleated cell counts were estimated from reference gene primer amplification. Sequenced by immunoSEQ multiplex PCR; TCRdb stores in-frame clones only, minus some. Clone size and the V and J calls come from that table; the DNA yielded D and trimming. Of about 100,000 clones listed, over 80% are singletons. This clonotype was sampled from a man between 45 and 60 years old with acute or convalescent COVID-19. J is TRBJ2-3 and V is TRBV20-1; unclear D gene. Specimen: peripheral blood. The CDR3 region has the DNA TGCAGTGCTATTGGGCAAGATACGCAGTATTTT. It encodes CSAIGQDTQYF.